One sample yielded the 14 T cell receptor beta chains listed below, sequenced in a study of response to subunit inactivated influenza vaccine (dated by TCRdb to between 2018 and 2020). Library method: RT-PCR. These reads were obtained on an Illumina HiSeq 2500. TCRdb reprocessing: public reads trimmed at Q25 with fastp, clones called with MiXCR, in-frame beta chains kept. Rows are combined by CDR3 protein, so each entry shows the most common genes and DNA. Present in this sample are hundreds of thousands of distinct CDR3 sequences, approximately 14% of which were seen just once. The top ten clones comprise around a tenth of the sample. The source material was PBMCs from blood, sampled approximately 12 days after vaccination. The receptors were sampled from a man between 45 and 60 years old who received an inactivated influenza vaccine. Donor details come from another sample of the same person, matched by shared clones.

This clonotype was picked up a small number of times. The chain joins TRBV20-1 to TRBJ2-1, with TRBD2 identical over 8 bases. J lost 1 base, V lost 6 bases, and 17 bases had no gene match. The length of the CDR3 is 18 residues. CDR1 is DFQATT and CDR2 is SNEGSKA in the germline V gene (reference sequence). The CDR3 region is CSANRFAWTSPSYNEQFF. The CDR3 DNA is TGCAGTGCCAACCGTTTTGCTTGGACTAGCCCTTCCTACAATGAGCAGTTCTTC.

This clonotype was observed a handful of times. DNA of the CDR3: TGTGCCAGCAGCCCAATCCGAAGGGACACAGATACGCAGTATTTT. This gives the protein CASSPIRRDTDTQYF. The chain recombines TRBV7-9 with TRBJ2-3; D gene unclear. From germline, CDR1 is SEHNR and CDR2 FQNEAQ (reference sequence). Trimming pared 5 bases from V and 2 bases from J, leaving 14 bases between. The CDR3 extends over 15 amino acids.

In this sample, this clonotype turned up a few times. The chain couples TRBV6-2 or TRBV6-3 to TRBJ2-7, with D tentatively TRBD2 (6 bases). Trimming cost V 6 bases and J 2 bases, with 20 bases left between them. The CDR3 has 16 amino acids. Looked up from germline, CDR1 is MNHEY and CDR2 is SVGEGT. The CDR3 spells CASRPDRRARTYEQYF. The CDR3 nucleotides are TGTGCCAGCAGACCCGACCGGAGGGCGAGGACCTACGAGCAGTACTTC.

This clonotype was seen only a few times. The chain couples TRBV6-2 or TRBV6-3 to TRBJ2-7; TRBD2 agrees at 11 bases. The CDR3 loop spans 14 amino acids. Germline CDR1 and CDR2: MNHEY and SVGEGT. After removal of 6 bases from V and 3 bases from J, the junction contained 4 bases not matched to a gene. CDR3 bases: TGTGCCAGCAGAGGGACTAGCGGAGACTACGAGCAGTACTTC. Translating gives CASRGTSGDYEQYF.

This clonotype was counted a few times. J is TRBJ1-1 and V is TRBV5-1; D not certain. Germline values: CDR1 SGHRS, CDR2 YFSETQ. The CDR3 sequence is 13 residues long. Trimming took off 4 bases at V and 1 base at J, with 8 bases between the two ends. The CDR3 nucleotides read TGCGCCAGCAGCATGAAACAGAACACTGAAGCTTTCTTT. This encodes CASSMKQNTEAFF.

This clonotype has a count of ten or more. The V gene is TRBV3-1, the J gene TRBJ2-2, with D unresolved. From germline, CDR1 is LGHDT and CDR2 YNNKEL (reference sequence). The V end was cut by 5 bases, the J end by 2 bases, with 12 bases between. This CDR3 region has 15 residues. The CDR3 protein is CASSYFQDNTGELFF. As DNA, the CDR3 is TGTGCCAGCAGCTATTTCCAGGATAACACCGGGGAGCTGTTTTTT.

The chain uses TRBV25-1 and TRBJ1-2; 11 nucleotides agree with TRBD1. The CDR3 extends over 14 amino acids. J was trimmed by 7 bases and V by 3 bases; bases with no gene match: 4. The germline gives CDR1 MGHDK, CDR2 SYGVNS. The CDR3 DNA reads as TGTGCCAGCAGTGAGCGGGGACAGGGGGTTGGCTACACCTTC. This encodes CASSERGQGVGYTF.

This chain joins TRBV28 and TRBJ2-7, with 8 bases matching TRBD1. CDR3 length equals 13 residues. Germline CDR1 and CDR2: MDHEN and SYDVKM. The V gene end was trimmed by 6 bases and the J gene end by 5 bases; junction bases not matched to a gene: 6. This CDR3 is CASSWDRRDEQYF. CDR3 coding DNA: TGTGCCAGCAGCTGGGACAGGAGAGACGAGCAGTACTTC. Together with reference TRBV28 and TRBJ2-7, the CDR3 gives the full variable domain: DVKVTQSSRYLVKRTGEKVFLECVQDMDHENMFWYRQDPGLGLRLIYFSYDVKMKEKGDIPEGYSVSREKKERFSLILESASTNQTSMYLCASSWDRRDEQYFGPGTRLTVT.

This chain links TRBV2 with TRBJ2-3; TRBD2 might be the D (5 bases). CDR1 SNHLY and CDR2 FYNNEI come from the germline V gene. V dropped 4 bases and J dropped 2 bases, with 7 bases sitting between them. The CDR3 runs 13 residues. Here the CDR3 reads CASSAGYTDTQYF. DNA for the CDR3: TGTGCCAGCAGTGCGGGATACACAGATACGCAGTATTTT. Drawing the rest from reference TRBV2 and TRBJ2-3, the complete variable domain is EPEVTQTPSHQVTQMGQEVILRCVPISNHLYFYWYRQILGQKVEFLVSFYNNEISEKSEIFDDQFSVERPDGSNFTLKIRSTKLEDSAMYFCASSAGYTDTQYFGPGTRLTVL.

This clonotype was detected only a few times. In DNA, the CDR3 is TGTGCCAGCAGCCCCCCTAGCGGGAGTGTGGAGCAGTTCTTC. Translation: CASSPPSGSVEQFF. The chain uses TRBV7-8 and TRBJ2-1; TRBD2 aligns across 10 bases. Losses at the gene ends were 5 bases for V and 10 bases for J; bases not matched to a gene: 8. CDR1 SGHVS and CDR2 FQNEAQ come from the germline V gene. The CDR3 covers 14 residues.

This clonotype was counted between two and nine times. The chain links TRBV5-1 to TRBJ2-1, with 8 bases that match TRBD2. The length of the CDR3 is 16 residues. Unmatched junction bases numbered 7, after V lost 3 bases and J lost 2 bases. Germline V gene lookup returns CDR1 SGHRS and CDR2 YFSETQ. The chain's CDR3 is CASSWAGTSPYNEQFF. CDR3 DNA: TGCGCCAGCAGCTGGGCCGGGACTAGTCCCTACAATGAGCAGTTCTTC.

The chain combines TRBV7-2 with TRBJ2-7; D unclear. The V end lost 4 bases, the J end lost 6 bases, and 13 bases lay between the germline ends. The CDR3 loop spans 13 amino acids. Germline lookup yields CDR1 SGHTA and CDR2 FQGNSA. In nucleotides, the CDR3 is TGTGCCAGCAGCTCTCCGTTCGGGTTCGAGCAGTACTTC. Translated, it gives CASSSPFGFEQYF.

The gene calls are TRBV28 and TRBJ1-6; D is unclear. This CDR3 region has 11 residues. Per the germline V gene, CDR1 is MDHEN and CDR2 is SYDVKM. The DNA for the CDR3 is TGTGGTAGCTCCTATAATTCACCCCTCCACTTT. This translates into CGSSYNSPLHF.

This clonotype showed up just a few times. This chain joins TRBV27 and TRBJ2-5, with 11 bases lining up with TRBD2. Germline assignment: CDR1 MNHEY and CDR2 SMNVEV (reference sequence). The trim removed 4 bases at V and 5 bases at J, leaving 15 bases unmatched. The CDR3 runs 18 residues. CDR3 amino acids: CASSSPRLAGRFQETQYF. DNA of the CDR3: TGTGCCAGCAGTTCTCCCCGACTAGCGGGGCGGTTCCAGGAGACCCAGTACTTC.